These T cell receptor beta chains were read from a single sample in a study of T cells in Graves' hyperthyroidism and ophthalmopathy. Using its own MiXCR run on the multiplex PCR reads, TCRdb lists one record per CDR3 protein. The sample gives more than 300,000 distinct CDR3 sequences, approximately 15% of which show up once; approximately 11% is in the top ten. The specimen sequenced was blood. These receptors came from a woman aged 55-75 years with Graves' hyperthyroidism. Each CDR3 is given with its conserved first and last residue. A D gene is named only where the DNA matches it firmly. Clone size is shown for a subset of rows, as once, few, many or a class of expanded clone.

size: many
J: TRBJ1-5
D: NA
V: TRBV20-1
CDR3: CSARRRLSNQPQHF
DNA: TGCAGTGCTAGGAGGCGGCTGAGCAATCAGCCCCAGCATTTT

size: many
J: TRBJ2-5
D: TRBD2
V: TRBV2
CDR3: CASSGTGGSETQYF
DNA: TGTGCCAGCAGTGGGACGGGGGGGTCGGAGACCCAGTACTTC

size: few
J: TRBJ2-3
D: NA
V: TRBV5-1
CDR3: CASSLTHSGTDTQYF
DNA: TGCGCCAGCAGCTTGACCCATAGCGGCACAGATACGCAGTATTTT

size: NA
J: TRBJ2-2
D: NA
V: TRBV27
CDR3: CASSYGTLRGELFF
DNA: TGTGCCAGCAGTTACGGGACCCTGCGCGGGGAGCTGTTTTTT

size: many
J: TRBJ2-7
D: NA
V: TRBV11-3
CDR3: CASSLEEDEQYF
DNA: TGTGCCAGCAGCTTAGAAGAGGACGAGCAGTACTTC

size: few
J: TRBJ2-7
D: NA
V: TRBV12-5
CDR3: CASGFGWSGYEQYF
DNA: TGTGCTAGTGGTTTCGGGTGGAGTGGCTACGAGCAGTACTTC

size: many
J: TRBJ2-2
D: TRBD2
V: TRBV7-9
CDR3: CASRPRLATGELFF
DNA: TGTGCCAGCAGACCCCGACTAGCGACCGGGGAGCTGTTTTTT

size: NA
J: TRBJ2-1
D: NA
V: TRBV12-5
CDR3: CASGLVGEFGSSYNEQFF
DNA: TGTGCTAGTGGTTTGGTAGGTGAGTTTGGGAGCTCCTACAATGAGCAGTTCTTC

size: NA
J: TRBJ2-7
D: NA
V: TRBV7-9
CDR3: CASSSPVTYEQYF
DNA: TGTGCCAGCAGCTCCCCCGTCACCTACGAGCAGTACTTC

size: many
J: TRBJ2-7
D: NA
V: TRBV20-1
CDR3: CSANRGGIYEQYF
DNA: TGCAGTGCTAACCGAGGTGGGATCTACGAGCAGTACTTC

size: many
J: TRBJ1-4
D: NA
V: TRBV20-1
CDR3: CSAREDSEKLFF
DNA: TGCAGTGCTAGAGAAGACTCGGAAAAACTGTTTTTT

size: few
J: TRBJ2-3
D: NA
V: TRBV6-2/TRBV6-3
CDR3: CASSLRDSNTDTQYF
DNA: TGTGCCAGCAGTTTACGGGACTCAAACACAGATACGCAGTATTTT

size: many
J: TRBJ2-4
D: TRBD1
V: TRBV12-3/TRBV12-4
CDR3: CASSSGQGSNLAKNIQYF
DNA: TGTGCCAGCAGTTCAGGACAGGGGAGTAATCTAGCCAAAAACATTCAGTACTTC

size: many
J: TRBJ2-7
D: TRBD2
V: TRBV7-8
CDR3: CASSFLAGSSYEQYF
DNA: TGTGCCAGCAGCTTTCTAGCGGGAAGCTCCTACGAGCAGTACTTC

size: many
J: TRBJ2-3
D: NA
V: TRBV3-1
CDR3: CASSLRGPTDTQYF
DNA: TGTGCCAGCAGCCTAAGGGGCCCCACAGATACGCAGTATTTT